Below are 20 T cell receptor beta chains sequenced from a single sample in a study of shared clonotypes between healthy human individuals. Sequenced by immunoSEQ multiplex PCR; TCRdb stores in-frame clones only, minus some. This sample yields about 2.1 million clones, of which roughly 95% are seen a single time; under 2% belongs to the top ten. Positive CCR7 selection of CD45RO-negative cells yielded the naive CD8 cells, and terminally differentiated effector memory CD45RA+ cells were excluded. Sequencing was done on a sample of naive CD8+ T cells from PBMCs. The origin of the receptors is a man younger than 35 in good health. Some clones in this sample may be carry-over from other donors' samples.

The gene calls are TRBV27 and TRBJ2-7; no reliable D call. The germline V and J ends were trimmed by 2 bases and 2 bases, with 10 bases remaining between them. The CDR3 covers 14 residues. The germline gives CDR1 MNHEY, CDR2 SMNVEV (reference sequence). In nucleotides, the CDR3 is TGTGCCAGCAGTTTACTAGGCTACACCTACGAGCAGTACTTC. It specifies CASSLLGYTYEQYF.

With regard to this clone: In the same sample, other DNA sequences code for this CDR3. The chain employs TRBV6-5 and TRBJ1-1; 8 positions match TRBD1. This CDR3 has 15 amino acids. Germline lookup yields CDR1 MNHEY and CDR2 SVGAGI. Trimming cost V 0 bases and J 2 bases; bases outside gene matches: 2. This CDR3 is CASSYSGTGNTEAFF. CDR3 nucleotide sequence: TGTGCCAGCAGTTACTCCGGGACAGGCAACACTGAAGCTTTCTTT.

The CDR3 loop is CASSLASRGTDTQYF. DNA for the CDR3: TGTGCCAGCAGCTTAGCCAGTCGCGGCACAGATACGCAGTATTTT. The chain joins TRBV11-2 to TRBJ2-3; no firm D call. The germline V and J ends were trimmed by 1 base and 1 base, with 9 bases remaining between them. The CDR3 length is 15 residues. Germline V gene data show CDR1 as SGHAT and CDR2 as FQNNGV.

This clone was seen only once. The rearrangement joins TRBV6-1 to TRBJ2-5; D gene ambiguous. Germline V gives CDR1 MNHNS, CDR2 SASEGT. This CDR3 spans 19 amino acids. V lost 1 base to trimming and J lost 0 bases, with 21 bases between them. CDR3 coding DNA: TGTGCCAGCAGTGAAGACGAAGAGCAGGCCTACTCACACCAAGAGACCCAGTACTTC. It is translated as CASSEDEEQAYSHQETQYF.

The genes are TRBV4-1 and TRBJ1-5; possibly TRBD1 for D (5 bases). Trimming took 0 bases from V and 7 from J, leaving 13 bases between them. This CDR3 spans 15 amino acids. Germline CDR1 MGHRA, CDR2 YSYEKL. The CDR3 nucleotides are TGCGCCAGCAGCCAAGATATCCGCCAGGGCCAGCCCCAGCATTTT. Translation gives CASSQDIRQGQPQHF.

The chain has TRBV2 and TRBJ2-2; tentatively, D is TRBD1 (6 bases). Trimming cost V 3 bases and J 1 base, with 12 bases left between them. The CDR3 extends over 16 amino acids. Germline V lookup: CDR1 SNHLY, CDR2 FYNNEI. The CDR3 bases are TGTGCCAGCAGTGATCAGGGGAAAAGGAACACCGGGGAGCTGTTTTTT. As protein: CASSDQGKRNTGELFF.

This chain connects TRBV12-5 to TRBJ1-1, with D perhaps matching TRBD1 (5 bases). V shed 5 bases and J shed 3 bases, with 10 bases lying between them. This CDR3 spans 13 amino acids. The germline CDR1 and CDR2 sequences are LGHNT and FRNRAP. Written as DNA, the CDR3 is TGTGCTAGTGGTCCCTGGGGGGACACTGAAGCTTTCTTT. This encodes CASGPWGDTEAFF.

CDR3 nucleotide sequence: TGCGCCAGCAGCCCCCGGACAGGGAGACCCGGGGAGCTGTTTTTT. Translation gives CASSPRTGRPGELFF. This rearrangement joins TRBV23-1 to TRBJ2-2; 8 positions match TRBD1. TRBV23-1 is recorded as an ORF, its role being uncertain. This CDR3 is built from 15 residues. The trim removed 6 bases at V and 6 bases at J, leaving 9 bases unmatched.

This sequence joins TRBV27 and TRBJ2-7, with a weak D call TRBD2 (7 bases). This CDR3 contains 13 residues. Trimming left V 7 bases short and J 9 bases short, with 19 bases between. CDR1 and CDR2 (germline): MNHEY, SMNVEV (reference sequence). The CDR3 loop reads CASNRRGGPGQYF. The CDR3 region has the DNA TGTGCCAGCAATCGGAGGGGGGGACCGGGGCAGTACTTC.

The genes are TRBV9 and TRBJ2-7, with 9 bases identical to TRBD1. The trim removed 3 bases at V and 3 bases at J, leaving 10 bases unmatched. Per germline, CDR1 SGDLS and CDR2 YYNGEE. This CDR3 has 16 residues. CDR3 in amino acids: CASSGWDRDSLYEQYF. CDR3 coding DNA: TGTGCCAGCAGCGGCTGGGACAGGGATTCCCTCTACGAGCAGTACTTC.

The chain carries TRBV28 and TRBJ2-3, with D possibly TRBD2 on 7 matching bases. The CDR3 extends over 17 amino acids. The germline V gene encodes CDR1 MDHEN and CDR2 SYDVKM. V lost 5 bases to trimming and J lost 2 bases, with 20 bases between them. CDR3 in amino acids: CASSDLRGEGFTDTQYF. CDR3 sequence (DNA): TGTGCCAGCAGTGATCTGAGGGGGGAGGGTTTCACAGATACGCAGTATTTT.

In the case of this clone: Other DNA sequences in this specimen translate into the identical CDR3. The chain couples TRBV29-1 to TRBJ2-1; possibly TRBD2 for D (5 bases). CDR1 SQVTM and CDR2 ANQGSEA come from the germline V gene. Trimming stripped 7 bases from V and 3 bases from J, with 7 bases between. This CDR3 is built from 11 residues. The DNA for the CDR3 is TGCAGCGGTACTAGCTACAATGAGCAGTTCTTC. Its translation is CSGTSYNEQFF.

This clone was detected only once. This chain uses TRBV18 with TRBJ2-7; TRBD1 aligns across 10 bases. The CDR3 loop spans 16 amino acids. Germline assignment: CDR1 KGHSH and CDR2 LQKENI. Germline trimming cut 4 bases from V and 4 bases from J; bases unmatched to any gene: 10. The CDR3, as DNA: TGTGCCAGCTCACAGGGACAGGGGATAAGTATGTACGAGCAGTACTTC. This codes for CASSQGQGISMYEQYF.

The chain recombines TRBV11-2 with TRBJ2-3; D possibly corresponds to TRBD2 (6 bases). Germline CDR1 and CDR2: SGHAT and FQNNGV. This CDR3 is 15 amino acids long. V was clipped by 7 bases and J by 0 bases, with 14 bases between them. CDR3 DNA: TGTGCCAGCACTGGGGGGTCTTCGAGCACAGATACGCAGTATTTT. It yields the protein CASTGGSSSTDTQYF.

The rearrangement uses TRBV27 and TRBJ2-7; 7 nucleotides align to TRBD2. The germline CDR1 and CDR2 sequences are MNHEY and SMNVEV (reference sequence). The CDR3 contains 15 residues. Germline trimming cut 2 bases from V and 2 bases from J; bases unmatched to any gene: 6. The CDR3 DNA is TGTGCCAGCAGTTTACGAGCGGGGTGGGCCTACGAGCAGTACTTC. Its protein is CASSLRAGWAYEQYF.

The chain uses TRBV28 and TRBJ1-2, with D hard to call. Between the trimmed V and J ends, which lost 1 base and 4 bases, there was a span of 16 bases. The CDR3 spans 16 residues. CDR1 is MDHEN, CDR2 SYDVKM, per germline. The CDR3 loop is CASSLFAFPAAYGYTF. The CDR3 bases are TGTGCCAGCAGTTTATTTGCCTTCCCCGCCGCCTATGGCTACACCTTC.

The V gene is TRBV7-3, the J gene TRBJ2-3, with 9 bases that match TRBD2. This CDR3 contains 16 residues. Germline loops: CDR1 SGHTA, CDR2 FQGTGA. J was trimmed by 2 bases and V by 2 bases; bases with no gene match: 5. CDR3 region: CASSLGLAGFTDTQYF. The DNA for the CDR3 is TGTGCCAGCAGCTTAGGGCTAGCGGGGTTCACAGATACGCAGTATTTT.

The chain joins TRBV6-5 to TRBJ2-1; 8 bases align to TRBD1. Per germline, CDR1 MNHEY and CDR2 SVGAGI. V shed 5 bases and J 8 bases; nucleotides not matched to a gene: 11. The CDR3 loop spans 15 amino acids. DNA of the CDR3: TGTGCCAGCAGTACAGGACAGGGCCCTTTAGATGAGCAGTTCTTC. Residues: CASSTGQGPLDEQFF.

This sequence joins TRBV7-3 and TRBJ2-1; D gene unclear. V gave up 2 bases and J gave up 7 bases, with 24 bases separating them. CDR3 size: 18 residues. From germline, CDR1 is SGHTA and CDR2 FQGTGA. CDR3 bases: TGTGCCAGCAGCTTATCTGGGCGACCGTCCTTAAAAGGGAATGAGCAGTTCTTC. It yields the protein CASSLSGRPSLKGNEQFF.

The genes are TRBV7-9 and TRBJ2-7; perhaps D is TRBD1 or TRBD2 (5 bases each). Germline V CDR1 and CDR2: SEHNR, FQNEAQ (reference sequence). The CDR3 totals 14 residues. Trimming cost V 5 bases and J 6 bases, with 17 bases left between them. Written as DNA, the CDR3 is TGTGCCAGCAGCCCCGAGGCCACGGGGCTCGAGCAGTACTTC. It is translated as CASSPEATGLEQYF.